One and the same sample provided the 9 T cell receptor beta chains below, sequenced in a study of CD8+ T cells in alopecia areata. The sequencing template was cDNA reverse transcribed from extracted RNA. Measured with immunoSEQ multiplex PCR; TCRdb has only the in-frame clones, and not every one. The data contain under 70,000 clones, almost 97% of them singletons. The input for sequencing was CD8+ T cells sorted from blood, taken at week 0. The receptors were sampled from a human donor with alopecia areata.

The chain combines TRBV29-1 with TRBJ2-1; D is ambiguous. CDR1 is SQVTM and CDR2 is ANQGSEA in the germline V gene. V was shortened by 5 bases and J by 9 bases, with 8 bases between the two germline ends. The CDR3 contains 10 residues. CDR3 in amino acids: CSVLVLEQFF. The CDR3 region has the DNA TGCAGCGTTCTCGTCCTTGAGCAGTTCTTC.

The gene calls are TRBV7-9 and TRBJ2-1; 7 nucleotides align to TRBD1. Germline V lookup: CDR1 SEHNR, CDR2 FQNEAQ (reference sequence). V lost 1 base to trimming and J lost 6 bases; unmatched junction nucleotides: 12. This CDR3 has 17 amino acids. The CDR3 sequence is CASSLEFGQGVFNEQFF. For the CDR3, the DNA is TGTGCCAGCAGCTTAGAATTCGGCCAGGGGGTTTTCAATGAGCAGTTCTTC.

V gene TRBV19 combines with J gene TRBJ1-3; D unresolved. Germline values: CDR1 LNHDA, CDR2 SQIVND (reference sequence). V lost 3 bases to trimming and J lost 0 bases, with 9 bases between them. This CDR3 comprises 15 residues. The CDR3 sequence is CASSIGSDSGNTIYF. CDR3 nucleotide sequence: TGTGCCAGTAGTATTGGGAGTGACTCTGGAAACACCATATATTTT.

This chain uses TRBV7-8 with TRBJ1-5, with 7 bases that match TRBD1. This CDR3 region has 16 residues. With V trimmed by 4 bases and J by 0 bases, 6 bases remained unmatched. Germline CDR1 reads SGHVS; CDR2 reads FQNEAQ. CDR3 coding DNA: TGTGCCAGCAGCTGGGACAGAGAATATAGCAATCAGCCCCAGCATTTT. Amino acid sequence: CASSWDREYSNQPQHF.

The rearrangement links TRBV27 to TRBJ2-2, with a possible D match to TRBD1 (5 bases). Germline V lookup: CDR1 MNHEY, CDR2 SMNVEV (reference sequence). The CDR3 consists of 14 residues. Trimming removed 3 bases at V and 1 base at J, with 6 bases between. CDR3 sequence: CASSFTGNTGELFF. The CDR3 region has the DNA TGTGCCAGCAGTTTTACAGGGAACACCGGGGAGCTGTTTTTT.

V gene TRBV5-4 combines with J gene TRBJ2-7; perhaps TRBD1 as D (5 bases). The germline gives CDR1 SGHNT, CDR2 YYREEE (reference sequence). V lost 5 bases and J 1 base, leaving 16 bases between the germline ends. This CDR3 comprises 15 residues. The CDR3 region is CASSYGDTGSYEQYF. CDR3 DNA: TGTGCCAGCAGTTATGGGGATACAGGTTCCTACGAGCAGTACTTC.

This chain connects TRBV4-3 to TRBJ2-3; 14 bases are a match to TRBD2. Trimming cost V 3 bases and J 4 bases; bases outside gene matches: 3. The CDR3 runs to 16 residues. Germline values: CDR1 LGHNA, CDR2 YSLEER. The CDR3 nucleotides read TGCGCCAGCAGCCAGTCGACTAGCGGGGGGGCAGATACGCAGTATTTT. Its protein product is CASSQSTSGGADTQYF.

The chain carries TRBV6-5 and TRBJ2-3, with D tentatively TRBD2 (6 bases). V dropped 1 base and J dropped 5 bases, with 16 bases sitting between them. This CDR3 contains 16 residues. Per germline, CDR1 MNHEY and CDR2 SVGAGI. The CDR3 region is CASSYYAGSLVDTQYF. The CDR3 nucleotides read TGTGCCAGCAGTTACTATGCGGGGTCTCTAGTAGATACGCAGTATTTT.

The chain is built from TRBV27 and TRBJ2-3; the match to TRBD2 covers 12 bases. CDR3 size: 17 residues. Germline V gene data show CDR1 as MNHEY and CDR2 as SMNVEV (reference sequence). J gave up 1 base and V 4 bases, and 6 bases lay outside the gene matches. CDR3 nucleotide sequence: TGTGCCAGCAGTTCCTTAAGACTAGCGGGGGGCACAGATACGCAGTATTTT. It specifies CASSSLRLAGGTDTQYF.